This T cell receptor (beta chain) was recorded in a study of early T cells in non-severe SARS-CoV-2 infection. Study overall: It was bulk RNA from unsorted whole blood that was sequenced, and the chains were unpaired. Points from the study as a whole: A preference for anti-spike CD8 responses marked VDJdb matching, which missed private and CD4 specificities.

This CDR3 is 16 amino acids long. The V gene's germline CDR1 is MNHEY and CDR2 SMNVEV (reference sequence). The V gene lost 5 bases and the J gene lost 2 bases, with 18 bases spanning the gap. Molecules of cDNA were individually given unique molecular identifiers that were attached to them. From the 5' RACE reads, TCRdb called clonotypes with MiXCR, one entry per CDR3 protein. The sample has around 30,000 distinct CDR3 sequences, 4.5% to 6% seen once. Note on this clonotype: Antigen unknown.

The sample comprised whole blood. The clonotype originates from an adult who was a healthcare worker with PCR-confirmed SARS-CoV-2 infection or an uninfected control (not recorded which). The J gene is TRBJ1-1, the V gene TRBV27, with D maybe TRBD1 (5 bases). The CDR3 region is CASSPILGVINTEAFF. Here the CDR3 DNA reads TGTGCCAGCAGTCCGATCTTAGGGGTGATTAACACTGAAGCTTTCTTT.